The 32 T cell receptor beta chains presented below share a single source sample, sequenced in a study of cytomegalovirus exposure and HLA in healthy donors. With 60 Vbeta and 13 Jbeta primers, the PCR was carried out. Repertoires were generated with immunoSEQ multiplex PCR, while TCRdb's copy carries only in-frame clones and drops some. The table has fewer than 200,000 clones, around 81% seen once. The sample was PBMCs. These receptor sequences come from a woman in her fifties or sixties in good health and CMV-seronegative.

This chain joins TRBV19 and TRBJ2-5; 8 bases agree with TRBD2. V dropped 5 bases and J dropped 2; count of bases not matched to a gene: 7. This CDR3 has 15 residues. Germline V gene sequence: CDR1 LNHDA, CDR2 SQIVND (reference sequence). Here the CDR3 reads CASSSQLAVQETQYF. The CDR3 bases are TGTGCCAGTAGTTCTCAACTAGCGGTGCAAGAGACCCAGTACTTC.

This CDR3 is CASSPLIAGGIGEQYF. The CDR3 nucleotides are TGTGCCAGCTCACCTCTGATTGCGGGAGGGATAGGGGAGCAGTACTTC. The chain employs TRBV18 and TRBJ2-5; 9 bases are a match to TRBD2. The CDR3 extends over 16 amino acids. CDR1 KGHSH and CDR2 LQKENI come from the germline V gene. V was clipped by 3 bases and J by 11 bases; unmatched bases: 16.

This clone was seen a handful of times. V usage is TRBV5-6 and J usage is TRBJ2-3; possibly TRBD1 for D (6 bases). Trimming removed 4 bases from V and 0 bases from J, with 15 bases in between. Germline V gene sequence: CDR1 SGHDT, CDR2 YYEEEE. The CDR3 extends over 16 amino acids. The CDR3 DNA follows: TGTGCCAGCAGCCTCACCGGGACACGTAGCACAGATACGCAGTATTTT. Translation gives CASSLTGTRSTDTQYF.

This chain links TRBV2 with TRBJ2-3; D might be TRBD2 (6 bases). Looked up from germline, CDR1 is SNHLY and CDR2 is FYNNEI. V lost 8 bases and J lost 1, with 19 bases in between. This CDR3 is built from 16 residues. CDR3 sequence (DNA): TGTGCCAGCGGGCGACTACCTACGGGGGGCACAGATACGCAGTATTTT. As protein: CASGRLPTGGTDTQYF.

This clone was observed a single time. The chain couples TRBV16 to TRBJ2-3; 9 bases line up with TRBD1. CDR1 is KGHSY and CDR2 is FQNENV in the germline V gene. The CDR3 length is 14 residues. J was trimmed by 4 bases and V by 2 bases; bases with no gene match: 1. Written as DNA, the CDR3 is TGTGCCAGCAGCCAACGGGACAGGGCAGATACGCAGTATTTT. Translation gives CASSQRDRADTQYF.

This sequence joins TRBV7-9 and TRBJ2-7; D uncertain. CDR1 and CDR2 from the germline V gene are SEHNR and FQNEAQ (reference sequence). The V and J ends lost 5 bases and 3 bases respectively, with 5 bases between them. The CDR3 is 11 residues long. CDR3 protein: CASSKSYEQYF. Written as DNA, the CDR3 is TGTGCCAGCAGCAAGAGCTACGAGCAGTACTTC. The entire variable domain, with the rest obtained from reference TRBV7-9 and TRBJ2-7, is as follows: DTGVSQNPRHKITKRGQNVTFRCDPISEHNRLYWYRQTLGQGPEFLTYFQNEAQLEKSRLLSDRFSAERPKGSFSTLEIQRTEQGDSAMYLCASSKSYEQYFGPGTRLTVT.

The rearrangement links TRBV9 to TRBJ1-1; D not resolved. Trimming shortened V by 0 bases and J by 6 bases, and 15 bases separated the two germline ends. Looked up from germline, CDR1 is SGDLS and CDR2 is YYNGEE. This CDR3 region has 15 residues. CDR3 amino acids: CASSVGGLGGSEAFF. The CDR3 region has the DNA TGTGCCAGCAGCGTAGGAGGTCTGGGAGGGTCTGAAGCTTTCTTT.

The CDR3 coding sequence is TGTGCAATCGAAACTGGGAAGACAGGGGTGGTGCTCGGAGTGGGCTACACCTTC. Encoded protein: CAIETGKTGVVLGVGYTF. This chain uses TRBV30 with TRBJ1-2; 8 bases map to TRBD1. Germline-derived CDR1 and CDR2 are GTSNPN and SVGIG (reference sequence). The CDR3 length is 18 residues.

The genes are TRBV12-5 and TRBJ1-5; a possible D gene is TRBD1 (6 bases). V lost 0 bases and J 1 base, leaving 19 bases between the germline ends. CDR1 is LGHNT and CDR2 is FRNRAP in the germline V gene. The CDR3 has 19 residues. The CDR3 DNA follows: TGTGCTAGTGGTTTGGTCGTGGGGAACAGGGAAATGAGCAATCAGCCCCAGCATTTT. Translating it yields CASGLVVGNREMSNQPQHF.

The genes are TRBV7-3 and TRBJ2-2, with TRBD2 identical over 7 bases. The germline CDR1 and CDR2 sequences are SGHTA and FQGTGA. This CDR3 is 14 amino acids long. With V trimmed by 5 bases and J by 5 bases, 5 bases remained unmatched. CDR3 sequence reads: CASSGGLLTGELFF. In DNA form, the CDR3 reads TGTGCCAGCAGCGGGGGACTACTTACCGGGGAGCTGTTTTTT.

This clone has a single count. The chain uses TRBV29-1 and TRBJ2-2; perhaps TRBD1 as D (6 bases). Between the trimmed V and J ends, which lost 3 bases and 3 bases, there was a span of 11 bases. This CDR3 is built from 14 residues. Germline CDR1 reads SQVTM; CDR2 reads ANQGSEA. CDR3 region: CSVEGAFDTGELFF. In DNA, the CDR3 is TGCAGCGTTGAGGGGGCGTTTGACACCGGGGAGCTGTTTTTT.

In this sample, this clone turned up once. The genes are TRBV27 and TRBJ2-3; 8 bases fit TRBD2. This CDR3 has 15 residues. V was pared by 6 bases and J by 2 bases, with 7 bases of the junction left unmatched. CDR1 is MNHEY, CDR2 SMNVEV, per germline (reference sequence). The CDR3 nucleotides read TGTGCCAGCAGAATAATAGCGGGACCCACAGATACGCAGTATTTT. Translation gives CASRIIAGPTDTQYF.

The V gene is TRBV9, the J gene TRBJ2-7; the match to TRBD2 covers 8 bases. V shed 4 bases and J 2 bases; nucleotides not matched to a gene: 5. This CDR3 region has 14 residues. CDR1 SGDLS and CDR2 YYNGEE come from the germline V gene. The CDR3 spells CASSPGGATYEQYF. DNA of the CDR3: TGTGCCAGCAGCCCCGGGGGGGCTACCTACGAGCAGTACTTC.

With regard to this clone: Other nucleotide sequences in the sample specify the same CDR3. This sequence joins TRBV7-9 and TRBJ2-7; no firm D call. V was cut by 3 bases and J by 7 bases, with 16 bases left in between. This CDR3 is built from 14 residues. CDR1 and CDR2 (germline): SEHNR, FQNEAQ (reference sequence). This CDR3 reads CASSLAGTPLEQYF. As DNA, the CDR3 is TGTGCCAGCAGCTTGGCAGGCACCCCTCTGGAGCAGTACTTC.

A single count supports this clone. V and J are TRBV5-1 and TRBJ2-2; 7 bases are a match to TRBD2. This CDR3 is 17 amino acids long. V shed 4 bases, J shed 5 bases, and the junction held 14 bases outside the gene matches. The germline gives CDR1 SGHRS, CDR2 YFSETQ. The CDR3 here is CASSGTSAATLTGELFF. DNA of the CDR3: TGCGCCAGCAGCGGTACTAGCGCCGCTACTTTAACCGGGGAGCTGTTTTTT.

V usage is TRBV13 and J usage is TRBJ2-7, with 8 bases matching TRBD2. Germline trimming cut 0 bases from V and 4 bases from J; bases unmatched to any gene: 5. The length of the CDR3 is 15 residues. Per the germline V gene, CDR1 is PRHDT and CDR2 is FYEKMQ (reference sequence). The CDR3 protein is CASSLGGTRGYEQYF. CDR3 sequence (DNA): TGTGCCAGCAGCTTAGGAGGGACTAGGGGTTACGAGCAGTACTTC.

This clone was seen a few times. The rearrangement uses TRBV11-3 and TRBJ1-1; 8 bases line up with TRBD1. The V segment lost 5 bases and the J segment 0 bases; nucleotides outside the gene matches: 2. This CDR3 region has 14 residues. Germline loops: CDR1 SGHNT, CDR2 YENEEA. The CDR3 reads CASSGTGVNTEAFF. The CDR3, as DNA: TGTGCCAGCAGCGGGACAGGAGTGAACACTGAAGCTTTCTTT.

The rearrangement links TRBV28 to TRBJ1-1; D is undetermined. Trimming cost V 8 bases and J 5 bases, with 15 bases left between them. The CDR3 extends over 13 amino acids. CDR1 is MDHEN and CDR2 is SYDVKM in the germline V gene. The CDR3 reads CASLKAGRTEAFF. The DNA of the CDR3 is TGTGCCAGCCTAAAGGCAGGTCGGACTGAAGCTTTCTTT.

The chain combines TRBV7-2 with TRBJ2-5; D gene unclear. The CDR3 is made up of 15 amino acids. The V gene lost 6 bases and the J gene lost 5 bases, with 19 bases spanning the gap. Per the germline V gene, CDR1 is SGHTA and CDR2 is FQGNSA. CDR3 in DNA: TGTGCCAGCAGTTATGTTGTCCAGGCGACGGAGACCCAGTACTTC. This codes for CASSYVVQATETQYF.

CDR3: CASSRPRTSGGAGEQYF. The CDR3 DNA reads as TGTGCCAGCAGCCGACCCAGGACTAGCGGGGGGGCGGGCGAGCAGTACTTC. The chain uses TRBV7-2 and TRBJ2-7; TRBD2 agrees at 15 bases. The ends lost 5 bases at V and 6 bases at J; junction bases unmatched: 11. The CDR3 has 17 amino acids. CDR1 SGHTA and CDR2 FQGNSA come from the germline V gene.

The chain links TRBV9 to TRBJ1-2; the D is unclear. Trimming removed 0 bases at V and 6 bases at J, with 9 bases between. This CDR3 region has 13 residues. Germline V gene sequence: CDR1 SGDLS, CDR2 YYNGEE. CDR3 bases: TGTGCCAGCAGCGTAGGCGTAGCTAATGGCTACACCTTC. The encoded protein is CASSVGVANGYTF.

The V call is TRBV5-1, the J call TRBJ1-1; no clear D gene. The CDR3 contains 14 residues. Trimming pared 2 bases from V and 0 bases from J, leaving 8 bases between. Germline CDR1 SGHRS, CDR2 YFSETQ. CDR3 DNA sequence: TGCGCCAGCAGCTTACCAAGCCTGAACACTGAAGCTTTCTTT. As protein: CASSLPSLNTEAFF.

J is TRBJ1-2 and V is TRBV7-2; possibly TRBD1 for D (5 bases). Germline V gives CDR1 SGHTA, CDR2 FQGNSA. The germline V and J ends were trimmed by 4 bases and 3 bases, with 12 bases remaining between them. The CDR3 covers 14 residues. The CDR3 loop is CASSYDAQDYGYTF. CDR3 nucleotides: TGTGCCAGCAGCTATGACGCACAGGACTATGGCTACACCTTC.

The chain combines TRBV6-5 with TRBJ2-7, with D perhaps matching TRBD2 (6 bases). The CDR3 runs 15 residues. The germline V and J ends were trimmed by 6 bases and 0 bases, with 15 bases remaining between them. Per germline, CDR1 MNHEY and CDR2 SVGAGI. CDR3 amino acids: CASSQTAGSSYEQYF. CDR3 bases: TGTGCCAGCAGCCAGACGGCGGGGAGCTCCTACGAGCAGTACTTC.

A few counts support this clone. This rearrangement joins TRBV5-6 to TRBJ1-2; the match to TRBD1 covers 8 bases. The CDR3 has 14 amino acids. The J segment lost 5 bases and the V segment lost 3 bases, leaving 6 bases of the junction unmatched. Per the germline V gene, CDR1 is SGHDT and CDR2 is YYEEEE. CDR3 sequence reads: CASSSGTGPYGYTF. In nucleotides, the CDR3 is TGTGCCAGCAGCTCCGGGACAGGCCCATATGGCTACACCTTC.

The V and J genes are TRBV27 and TRBJ2-5; 7 positions match TRBD2. Germline CDR1 reads MNHEY; CDR2 reads SMNVEV (reference sequence). This CDR3 region has 14 residues. Trimming removed 0 bases from V and 4 bases from J; junction bases left unmatched: 2. The CDR3: CASSLSPSGETQYF. The DNA of the CDR3 is TGTGCCAGCAGTTTATCGCCTAGCGGAGAGACCCAGTACTTC.

The chain recombines TRBV30 with TRBJ2-7, with D tentatively TRBD2 (5 bases). V dropped 0 bases and J dropped 5 bases, with 17 bases sitting between them. CDR3 length: 15 amino acids. The germline V gene has CDR1 GTSNPN and CDR2 SVGIG (reference sequence). CDR3 loop: CAWSVGGPLRNEQYF. The CDR3, as DNA: TGTGCCTGGAGTGTAGGAGGACCGCTTAGGAACGAGCAGTACTTC.

The chain links TRBV6-1 to TRBJ2-1; D gene ambiguous. Germline V CDR1 and CDR2: MNHNS, SASEGT. This CDR3 region has 14 residues. Trimming took 4 bases from V and 0 from J, leaving 7 bases between them. This chain's CDR3 is CASSALLSYNEQFF. The CDR3 DNA reads TGTGCCAGCAGTGCTCTCCTCTCCTACAATGAGCAGTTCTTC.

In this sample, this clone turned up once. The chain combines TRBV30 with TRBJ1-5, with a tentative D call TRBD1 (6 bases). Trimming shortened V by 2 bases and J by 7 bases, and 18 bases separated the two germline ends. The CDR3 runs 15 residues. Germline V gene sequence: CDR1 GTSNPN, CDR2 SVGIG (reference sequence). The DNA of the CDR3 is TGTGCCTGGAGTCCAACGAATGGGGGCGGGCAGCCCCAGCATTTT. Its protein product is CAWSPTNGGGQPQHF.

This chain joins TRBV4-1 and TRBJ2-1, with TRBD2 matching 10 bases. The germline gives CDR1 MGHRA, CDR2 YSYEKL. The CDR3 extends over 15 amino acids. V was pared by 2 bases and J by 4 bases, with 2 bases of the junction left unmatched. The CDR3 DNA reads TGCGCCAGCAGCCAAAGGACTAGCGGTTACAATGAGCAGTTCTTC. Encoded protein: CASSQRTSGYNEQFF.

As regards this clone: Distinct nucleotide sequences in the sample also encode this CDR3. The chain couples TRBV4-2 to TRBJ2-1; 8 bases are shared with TRBD2. Unmatched junction bases numbered 8, after V lost 5 bases and J lost 5 bases. Per germline, CDR1 LGHNA and CDR2 YNFKEQ. The CDR3 spans 15 residues. The CDR3 DNA reads TGTGCCAGCAGCAAAGCGGCGGGGGGAGACAATGAGCAGTTCTTC. The encoded protein is CASSKAAGGDNEQFF.

The V gene is TRBV27, the J gene TRBJ2-7; no definite D call. The germline V gene encodes CDR1 MNHEY and CDR2 SMNVEV (reference sequence). There are 14 residues in the CDR3. V was cut by 4 bases and J by 3 bases, with 13 bases left in between. This CDR3 reads CASSSLDFIYEQYF. The CDR3, as DNA: TGTGCCAGCAGTTCCCTCGACTTTATCTACGAGCAGTACTTC.